This T cell receptor beta chain comes out of a study of CD8+CD57+ T cells in acquired aplastic anemia (dated by TCRdb to the late 2010s). General notes on the study: Extracted DNA from sorted CD4+ and CD8+ cells averaged 3.2 ug, ranging from about 0.18 to 27.4 ug. An average of about 10 million reads for CD4+ cells and roughly 11 million reads for CD8+ cells was obtained from healthy donor samples. What the authors observed across the whole study: Twenty-nine CD8+ CDR3 sequences were shared between patients and controls but appeared highly expressed in patients and within their immunodominant clones. Patients and healthy controls showed no significant difference in CD8+ Simpson's diversity (P=0.060).

TCR beta VDJ combination and CDR3 sequence profiling used genomic DNA as the template. TCR repertoire sequencing was run on an Illumina HiSeq 2000. Per the authors' processing: TRBV/TRBJ rearrangement plots, CDR3 size and DJ length profiles, and Simpson's diversity index were used to evaluate the repertoires. Whichever DNA sequence was most abundant in the deep sequencing data was defined as the immunodominant clone. CDR3 amino acid sequences were checked for sharing between subjects and were compared against published repertoires and the VDJdb database. The public reads were reprocessed in TCRdb via fastp at Q25 and MiXCR, keeping in-frame beta chains. Rows with a matching CDR3 protein are joined into one entry that keeps the most common DNA and genes. TCRdb's processing, not the authors', yielded these V and J calls. This sample is represented by around 150,000 distinct CDR3 sequences; 41% of them were singletons. The top ten clones comprise 8.4% of the sample.

This clonotype showed up many times. Its antigen is currently not known. No quality values exist for individual bases; no much larger clone is one base distant. TCR repertoires of sorted CD4+ and CD8+ blood T cells from severe aplastic anemia patients and healthy subjects were deep-sequenced in the study. Ficoll-Paque density gradient centrifugation was used to isolate peripheral blood mononuclear cells. Before DNA extraction, CD4+ and CD8+ T cells were sorted by FACS or by magnetic beads. V trim: 6 bases; J trim: 2 bases; unmatched bases: 7. Counted from cysteine to phenylalanine, this CDR3 has 14 amino acids. Of the read, only the CDR3 DNA is kept; its 42 bases are in frame from base 1. CDR1 is given as DFQATT and CDR2 as SNEGSKA, both from the germline V gene (reference sequence).

The rearrangement combines TRBV20-1 with TRBJ1-1; 9 central nucleotides agree with TRBD1. This clonotype was sampled from a human donor in good health, serving as a control. Sequences were obtained from sorted CD4+, CD8+, or CD8+CD57+ T cells (not recorded which) from PBMCs. The base sequence is TGCAGTGCCAGCCGGGACAGGGAAAACACTGAAGCTTTCTTT. This yields the protein CSASRDRENTEAFF.